Listed below are T cell receptor beta chains from one sample, sequenced in a study of technical replicates of blood from a few donors. The method was immunoSEQ multiplex PCR; TCRdb's version includes in-frame clones alone and lacks a portion of them. The sample lists over 50,000 clones, around 90% occurring once. The sequencing input was PBMCs. All receptors derive from a human donor in good health. Some clones in this sample may be carry-over from other donors' samples. CDR3s include the opening cysteine and the closing phenylalanine or tryptophan. Each record gives: V gene, clone size, J gene, D gene, CDR3 DNA, CDR3 protein. The D gene is left open where the match is weak. For some rows the clone size is stated as once, few or many, or as a class when expanded; others skip it.

TRBV4-1	NA	TRBJ1-1	NA	TGCGCCAGCAGGGAGGGTTGGGCCACTGAAGCTTTCTTT	CASREGWATEAFF
TRBV7-2	NA	TRBJ2-5	TRBD1	TGTGCCAGCAGCCCAGGGGGCTGGGAGACCCAGTACTTC	CASSPGGWETQYF
TRBV9	NA	TRBJ1-1	TRBD1	TGTGCCAGCAGCGCCAGACAGGGGTTTGAAGCTTTCTTT	CASSARQGFEAFF
TRBV7-2	NA	TRBJ2-5	TRBD2	TGTGCCAGCAGCTCGGGACTAGCGGGGCAAGAGACCCAGTACTTC	CASSSGLAGQETQYF
TRBV7-2	NA	TRBJ1-6	TRBD1	TGTGCCAGCAGCCCCGGACAGGGGGCTAATTCACCCCTCCACTTT	CASSPGQGANSPLHF
TRBV5-1	NA	TRBJ2-6	NA	TGCGCCAGCAGCTTGACAGGTCCCTCTGGGGCCAACGTCCTGACTTTC	CASSLTGPSGANVLTF
TRBV7-9	once	TRBJ2-1	NA	TGTGCCCGACCAGGGCCAGGGTCTTACAATGAGCAGTTCTTC	CARPGPGSYNEQFF
TRBV11-1	few	TRBJ1-1	NA	TGTGCCAGCAGCTTACAGGGGAGCTCCACTGAAGCTTTCTTT	CASSLQGSSTEAFF
TRBV10-2	NA	TRBJ2-1	TRBD2	TGCGCCAGCAAATCCGGGACTACACGCAATGAGCAGTTCTTC	CASKSGTTRNEQFF
TRBV7-2	NA	TRBJ2-2	NA	TGTGCCAGCAGCCTCGGACAGGGGGAGCTGTTTTTT	CASSLGQGELFF
TRBV4-3	NA	TRBJ2-6	TRBD1	TGCGCCAGCAGCCAAAGGGACAGGGCGCCTGGGGCCAACGTCCTGACTTTC	CASSQRDRAPGANVLTF
TRBV29-1	NA	TRBJ2-2	TRBD1	TGCAGCGCCGTGGACAGGGAGTACACCGGGGAGCTGTTTTTT	CSAVDREYTGELFF
TRBV29-1	NA	TRBJ2-5	NA	TGCAGCGTTGGGATGACCGGGGAGACCCAGTACTTC	CSVGMTGETQYF
TRBV7-8	NA	TRBJ2-2	NA	TGTGCCAGCAGCTTAGGTCAGTCGAACACCGGGGAGCTGTTTTTT	CASSLGQSNTGELFF
TRBV10-1	NA	TRBJ1-1	NA	TGCGCCAGCAGCCGTTGTGGGGGAGGACCCATGAACACTGAAGCTTTCTTT	CASSRCGGGPMNTEAFF
TRBV29-1	NA	TRBJ2-7	NA	TGCAGCGTTGGGGCGGGACCCTACGAGCAGTACTTC	CSVGAGPYEQYF
TRBV7-2	NA	TRBJ1-1	TRBD1	TGTGCCAGCAGCAAGGGACAGGGGGGCACTGAAGCTTTCTTT	CASSKGQGGTEAFF
TRBV9	NA	TRBJ2-3	NA	TGTGCCAGCAGCGTAGGGGCTAGCGCTACAGATACGCAGTATTTT	CASSVGASATDTQYF
TRBV7-6	NA	TRBJ2-1	NA	TGTGCCAGCAGCCAGGGTTTTGGCGCCTATAATGAGCAGTTCTTC	CASSQGFGAYNEQFF
TRBV5-1	NA	TRBJ2-2	TRBD1	TGCGCCAGCAGCCCGGGGACAGGGAACACCGGGGAGCTGTTTTTT	CASSPGTGNTGELFF
TRBV5-1	NA	TRBJ2-7	NA	TGCGCCAGCAGCTTAACGACGGGGGCCTACGAGCAGTACTTC	CASSLTTGAYEQYF
TRBV18	once	TRBJ2-3	NA	TGTGCCAGCTCACCGGGGCAGGTAGAATATACGCAGTATTTT	CASSPGQVEYTQYF
TRBV6-6	NA	TRBJ1-5	NA	TGTGCCAGCAGTTACTTTGATGTGGACAGTTATCAGCCCCAGCATTTT	CASSYFDVDSYQPQHF
TRBV9	NA	TRBJ1-1	NA	TGTGCCAGCAGCGTAGTTGGGGAGGCCACTGAAGCTTTCTTT	CASSVVGEATEAFF
TRBV7-2	NA	TRBJ2-7	TRBD2	TGTGCCAGCGGCGGGAGGACTAGCGGGGCAAGATACGAGCAGTACTTC	CASGGRTSGARYEQYF
TRBV5-4	NA	TRBJ1-2	TRBD1	TGTGCCAGCAGCGCGGGACAGGGGCAAAGTGGCTACACCTTC	CASSAGQGQSGYTF
TRBV30	few	TRBJ1-1	NA	TGTGCCTGGAGACAGGGATTTACTGAAGCTTTCTTT	CAWRQGFTEAFF
TRBV11-2	NA	TRBJ1-1	NA	TGTGCCAGCAGCTTAGTCCAGGGCACTGAAGCTTTCTTT	CASSLVQGTEAFF
TRBV4-3	once	TRBJ1-2	NA	TGCGCCAGCAGCCAAGATCTTAGGGGCTATGGCTACACCTTC	CASSQDLRGYGYTF
TRBV5-4	NA	TRBJ1-1	NA	TGTGCCAGCAGCCCCCCACCCAGGGCTTCAGGCACTGAAGCTTTCTTT	CASSPPPRASGTEAFF
TRBV6-1	NA	TRBJ1-3	TRBD1	TGTGCCAGCAGTGACGGGACAGCCTCTGGAAACACCATATATTTT	CASSDGTASGNTIYF
TRBV10-3	NA	TRBJ1-1	NA	TGTGCCACCGCAGGGTCGAACACTGAAGCTTTCTTT	CATAGSNTEAFF
TRBV19	NA	TRBJ1-4	NA	TGTGCCAGTAGTCCGGAGGACTCTACGGGTGAAAAACTGTTTTTT	CASSPEDSTGEKLFF
TRBV5-4	NA	TRBJ2-3	TRBD1	TGTGCCAGCAGCTTGTTGGACAGGGGAAGCACAGATACGCAGTATTTT	CASSLLDRGSTDTQYF
TRBV6-5	once	TRBJ1-4	TRBD1	TGTGCCAGCAGTTACCGCGGGACAGGGCCCAGGAAAAAACTGTTTTTT	CASSYRGTGPRKKLFF
TRBV5-1	NA	TRBJ2-1	TRBD1	TGCGCCAGCAGCTTACCAACAGGGGTTGGGAATGAGCAGTTCTTC	CASSLPTGVGNEQFF
TRBV7-9	NA	TRBJ1-6	NA	TGTGCCAGCAGCTCCCCTGGGGGCTCTGGGTCACCCCTCCACTTT	CASSSPGGSGSPLHF
TRBV4-2	once	TRBJ2-5	NA	TGTGCCAGCAGCCAAGGGGACTCCAAAGAGACCCAGTACTTC	CASSQGDSKETQYF
TRBV7-7	once	TRBJ2-3	TRBD2	TGTGCCAGCAGCCACGGGACTAGCGGAGATACGCAGTATTTT	CASSHGTSGDTQYF
TRBV19	NA	TRBJ2-1	TRBD1	TGTGCCAGTAGTCTTCGACAGGGCTCCTACAATGAGCAGTTCTTC	CASSLRQGSYNEQFF
TRBV4-3	NA	TRBJ2-3	TRBD2	TGCGCCAGCAGCCATGATTCTAGCGGGGGGGTAGATACGCAGTATTTT	CASSHDSSGGVDTQYF
TRBV7-3	NA	TRBJ2-3	NA	TGTGCCAGCAGCCCCGAGGCGGCTAGCACAGATACGCAGTATTTT	CASSPEAASTDTQYF
TRBV29-1	NA	TRBJ2-1	TRBD2	TGCAGCGGCCGGACTAGCGGGAAGGGTGAGCAGTTCTTC	CSGRTSGKGEQFF
TRBV19	NA	TRBJ1-6	TRBD1	TGTGCCAGTAGTGTGGGGACAGGGGGCAATTCACCCCTCCACTTT	CASSVGTGGNSPLHF
TRBV14	NA	TRBJ1-1	NA	TGTGCCAGCAGCCTACAGGGTAGGAACACTGAAGCTTTCTTT	CASSLQGRNTEAFF
TRBV27	many	TRBJ2-7	TRBD1	TGTGCCAGCAGTGCGAGGGACAGTACCTACGAGCAGTACTTC	CASSARDSTYEQYF
TRBV7-2	NA	TRBJ2-2	TRBD2	TGTGCCAGCAGCTTAGAGGGACTAGGGGGGAACCGGGAGCTGTTTTTT	CASSLEGLGGNRELFF
TRBV5-1	NA	TRBJ2-3	TRBD2	TGCGCCAGCAGCTTGGGAGCGGGGAACACAGATACGCAGTATTTT	CASSLGAGNTDTQYF